The source of this T cell receptor beta chain is a study of cytotoxic CD8 clonotypes in ibrutinib-treated CLL. In the study overall: Partial response was seen in 24 patients and complete response in 2; after median around six years, around 14 stayed remitted, about twelve progressed.

This clone has more than one count but fewer than ten. Its target is not known. Study results and caveats: Clonality showed a rise at ibrutinib response that reversed toward baseline at progression. A difference in sampling times existed between sustained-remission and progressing patients. Contraction or stability on treatment was seen for public clonotypes, which were uncommon.

The germline gives CDR1 SGHVS, CDR2 FQNEAQ. Trimming left V 1 base short and J 1 base short, with 7 bases between. This CDR3 comprises 14 residues. The repertoire was sequenced with immunoSEQ multiplex PCR; TCRdb's copy has only in-frame clones and lacks some. Of roughly 63,000 clones listed, around 60% are singletons. This receptor was obtained from a human donor with chronic lymphocytic leukemia. This material consisted of PBMCs, taken after 12 months of ibrutinib treatment. The chain joins TRBV7-8 to TRBJ1-1; D is unclear. This CDR3 is CASSLEIRNTEAFF. The CDR3 DNA sequence: TGTGCCAGCAGCTTAGAAATTAGGAACACTGAAGCTTTCTTT.